This TCR beta chain was documented in a study of shared clonotypes between healthy human individuals. Assay used: immunoSEQ multiplex PCR; TCRdb lists only in-frame clones, some missing. This table has 740,000 or so clones, around 78% appearing once. CDR3 length: 14 amino acids. The germline V gene encodes CDR1 MNHNS and CDR2 SASEGT. V was trimmed by 3 bases and J by 1 base, leaving 9 bases between them. Material for sequencing was memory CD4+ T cells sorted from blood. Subset here: CD45RA-negative fraction. The V and J genes are TRBV6-1 and TRBJ2-5, with D perhaps TRBD2 (5 bases). The receptor's source is a woman aged 25 to 39 in good health. The CDR3 loop reads CASSEGGLQETQYF. The DNA of the CDR3 is TGTGCCAGCAGTGAGGGCGGGCTCCAAGAGACCCAGTACTTC.